This T cell receptor beta chain was documented in a study of cytomegalovirus exposure and HLA in healthy donors (dated by TCRdb to about 2017). Study-level background: An earlier analysis of about 530 of the donors reported 276 Gb of sequence data and approximately 120 million unique TCR beta sequences obtained from about 180 million T cells. About 280 gigabases of sequencing data and approximately 91 million unique TCR sequences made up an early release that covered under 750 HLA-typed donors. Of the roughly 420 genotyped donors, 81% were placed in the genetic ancestry cluster associated with self-reported Caucasian donors. The study aimed to test whether signatures of past pathogen exposure could be identified by cataloging public T cell receptors. Using immunosequencing, the study profiled T cell repertoires from about 650 subjects and related those repertoires to cytomegalovirus serostatus. In addition to the first cohort of around 670 subjects, a separate validation cohort of approximately 110 different subjects was used. To predict cytomegalovirus infection status, the study brought together high-throughput TCR immunosequencing, statistical association of individual TCRs with disease status, and machine learning. A later analysis re-examined previously published TCR beta repertoires from just over 650 donors and added high-resolution HLA genotyping to investigate patterns of TCR occurrence. The later analysis used no new phenotypic data to find candidate immune exposures, relying instead on TCR beta sequences and their occurrence across donors. To decide whether each TCR beta V gene segment behaved as functional or pseudogenic, an earlier analysis of some 580 of the donors relied on high-throughput TCR beta sequencing. Donor age, sex, ethnicity and CMV serostatus were compiled alongside the repertoire data. A later genetic analysis used genome-wide SNP genotypes for about 55% of the 666 donors, treating that subset as a discovery cohort. All discovery cohort repertoires had been generated on a single sequencing platform. HLA typing included class I and class II loci at four-digit resolution. Typing coverage differed by locus: A, B, C, DRB1 and DQB1 were typed in about 629-640 donors, DQA1 in about 560, DPA1 in around 610, and DPB1 in around 440. Four or five DR-DQ haplotypes were treated as single units for association and clustering because of strong linkage in the cohort. Among a few hundred genotyped donors of the cohort, an average of approximately 250,000 unique TCR beta nucleotide sequences were sequenced per donor, roughly 20% of them non-productive.

About this clone: The antigen this receptor binds is unknown. Base qualities are missing; no much larger clone stands one base away.

V trim: 7 bases; J trim: 0 bases; unmatched bases: 9. In the germline V gene (reference sequence), CDR1 corresponds to GTSNPN and CDR2 to SVGIG. The CDR3 runs 15 residues from the cysteine to the phenylalanine. Only the CDR3 DNA is retained, 45 bases long and in frame from the first base. The cohort consisted of 666 healthy bone marrow donors. At the time of sampling, every cohort member was nominally healthy, though immune exposures that went unrecorded were likely present. The donor was CMV seronegative and was included in the group of several hundred seronegative cohort members. A peripheral blood sample was collected from each donor, and TCR beta sequencing was performed on peripheral blood mononuclear cells. The Qiagen DNeasy Blood Extraction Kit was used to extract genomic DNA from the blood cell samples. Results and caveats for the whole study, not just this receptor: Several of the top co-occurrence clusters appeared to be linked to parvovirus B19, influenza, CMV and Epstein-Barr virus, according to a later analysis. The authors suggested that the approach could potentially be generalized to other disease states and immunological phenotypes. A later analysis associated about 17,000 TCR beta sequences with specific HLA alleles at a false discovery rate of 0.05. The study gave a list of 150 to 200 TCR beta chains associated with cytomegalovirus. In a later analysis, TCR association rates were found to vary across HLA loci, with the most associated TCRs seen for DRB1 alleles and the fewest for HLA-C alleles. Immune exposure information for the cohort was limited to CMV serostatus. When HLA alleles, especially DR and DQ, strongly co-occurred, attributing TCR associations to individual alleles was difficult. Because counts were too low, about 17 rarely observed V segments, including chromosome 9 orphons, were excluded from the earlier analysis of 587 of the donors. The presence/absence analyses assumed that sequencing depth was roughly uniform across donors, and that assumption may not be true. A cluster of highly shared sequence variants was judged likely to be a technical artifact of the sequencing pipeline. A further reported finding was that TCR beta sequences accurately predicted the HLA-A and HLA-B alleles for most subjects in the first cohort. Because HLA typing was missing for some donors at each locus, association tests included only the typed subset. In a later genetic analysis, fewer N-insertions in productive TCRs were reported among donors in an Asian-associated ancestry cluster than the 666-donor mean. The 87-base-pair reads could not distinguish some IMGT-functional V segments, including TRBV6-2 and TRBV6-3, so those segments were excluded. Broadly in line with IMGT annotations, most TCR beta V segments showed up in productive rearrangements about 87% or about 30% of the time in an earlier analysis of several hundred of the donors. The classifier was reported to diagnose cytomegalovirus status with high specificity and sensitivity in both the original and validation cohorts. Correlated functional status among segregating V segments might be attributable to linkage disequilibrium, but an unknown experimental factor could not be ruled out. Most TCR sequences were observed very rarely across donors, whereas some public TCRs were present in many individuals. In a later analysis, most CMV-associated TCR beta chains were found to appear HLA-restricted, with HLA associations seemingly driven largely by CMV exposure. In a later analysis, HLA-associated TCR beta chains showed more clonal expansion and lower generation probabilities than non-associated chains that were equally common. V-gene and J-gene trimming of TCR beta chains was associated with a missense DCLRE1C variant in a later genetic analysis, and the association was replicated in an independent cohort. Only TCR beta chains were sequenced in this cohort, and the absence of alpha or paired-chain data limited detectable features. A few of the identified cytomegalovirus-associated TCR beta chains were confirmed in vitro to be specific for cytomegalovirus antigens.

Library construction relied on the immunoSEQ multiplex PCR assay. For the multiplex PCR, a mixture combining 60 forward primers for TCR Vbeta segments and 13 reverse primers for TCR Jbeta segments was used. Amplification of the CDR3 region of rearranged TCR beta genes was performed with a multiplex PCR assay on genomic DNA. The amplified TCR beta libraries were sequenced on the Illumina HiSeq System as 87-base-pair reads. In the paper's pipeline: A later analysis tallied 75 million to 95 million unique TCR beta chains across the roughly 610 repertoires, and about 12 million of those chains were shared by two or more donors. Raw reads were error-corrected and collapsed into unique sequences by a nearest-neighbor algorithm in which closely related sequences were merged to remove PCR and sequencing errors. To assign V, D and J gene segments, CDR3 sequences were aligned to IMGT reference sequences. For a sequence to be retained, a match of at least six nucleotides was required to both a V gene segment and a J gene segment. Rearrangements were called productive when the CDR3 lacked stop codons and stayed in frame with V and J; all others were non-productive. Following IMGT convention, CDR3 was defined as the stretch from the second conserved V-encoded cysteine up to the conserved J-encoded phenylalanine. The earlier analysis of 550 to 650 of the donors excluded any sequence lacking an unambiguous match to a single V gene segment. An earlier analysis of just under 600 of the donors called V segments functional above 56.7% productive rearrangements and segregating when the between-donor standard deviation exceeded 5%. To diagnose cytomegalovirus status from the catalog of TCR beta chain sequences, a statistical classification framework was built. In a later analysis, TCR nucleotide sequences were compared against IMGT/GENE-DB human TR gene sequences so that V and J genes could be assigned. The TCRdist pipeline was used in a later analysis to assign CDR3 sequences and most-parsimonious VDJ recombination scenarios. A later analysis defined each TCR beta chain by its CDR3 amino acid sequence plus V-gene family, and excluded reads lacking a unique V-gene family. A later analysis removed several hundred highly shared, low-generation-probability nucleotide sequences to deal with suspected cross-contamination and a sequencing artifact. In a later analysis, a clonal expansion index for each public chain was calculated from normalized within-repertoire ranks of inferred template counts. Generation probabilities in a later analysis came from a VDJ recombination model fitted to out-of-frame rearrangements, and those results were checked against IGoR. In a later analysis, TCR-TCR, TCR-HLA and TCR-CMV co-occurrence was scored with hypergeometric tests, and a repertoire-size bias correction was applied to TCR pairs. To estimate false discovery rates, a later analysis permuted the HLA or CMV assignments 20 times. A later analysis grouped co-occurring TCRs with DBSCAN, adding TCRdist sequence similarity when clustering within HLA-allele-positive subsets. For co-occurrence clustering, repertoires with fewer than 30,000 or more than 120,000 public chains were excluded, along with 4 to 6 repertoires with anomalous nucleotide sharing. Not all clones reach the TCRdb copy of this immuneACCESS table, which keeps in-frame sequences only. Checked studies attribute under half of the gap to unresolved V genes and leave the rest unexplained. For V, J and clone size, that table is used; D and trimming come from the DNA. The sample yields about 88,000 clones; approximately 90% were counted once. The top ten clonotypes cover less than 2.5% of the sample.

Rearrangement joined TRBV30 to TRBJ2-7, and TRBD2 aligns with 10 junction nucleotides. The sample taken for sequencing was PBMCs. This clonotype originated in a man between 18 and 35 years old in good health and CMV-seronegative. CDR3 sequence: CAYLRTSGISYEQYF. Here is the DNA: TGTGCCTATCTAAGGACTAGCGGAATCTCCTACGAGCAGTACTTC.